The entry below describes one T cell receptor beta chain. At one end, the junction sequence differs from germline, possibly due to a read error. The sample originates from a study of blood T cell repertoires in COVID-19. In the source study's methods: Amplification from reference gene primers served as the basis for estimated nucleated cell counts. Clones were read by immunoSEQ multiplex PCR, and TCRdb kept only the in-frame ones, dropping some. V, J and clone size are taken as reported in that table, and D and trimming were inferred from the DNA itself. This repertoire shows 100,000 to 150,000 clones, around 88% found once; its top ten account for about 4.1%. The CDR3 is 17 amino acids. Germline V gene data show CDR1 as SSHAT and CDR2 as FNYEAQ (reference sequence).

Sequencing used peripheral blood. The chain uses TRBV7-7 and TRBJ2-6, with 11 bases aligning to TRBD1. The receptor comes from a man aged 60-69 years with COVID-19, enrolled during active disease. The CDR3 region is CASSLGTGGSGANVLTF. The CDR3 nucleotides read TGTGCTAGCAGCTTGGGGACAGGGGGTTCAGGGGCCAACGTCCTGACTTTC.